Listed below are T cell receptor beta chains from one sample, sequenced in a study of T cell responses to AZD1222 COVID-19 vaccine. Clones were read by immunoSEQ multiplex PCR, and TCRdb kept only the in-frame ones, dropping some. Here the sample spans about 83,000 clones, 85% to 90% being singletons. Sequencing used peripheral blood, obtained on day 0 of MenACWY control vaccination. All receptors derive from an adult in good health. Each CDR3 is given with its conserved first and last residue.

v_gene	j_gene	CDR3aa
TRBV19	TRBJ2-6	CASSIWAEAGANVLTF
TRBV2	TRBJ2-7	CASSGAANNEQYF
TRBV10-3	TRBJ2-2	CAISESGSGNTGELFF
TRBV28	TRBJ1-2	CASRDRGYGYTF
TRBV28	TRBJ2-7	CASSLDGGTSYEQYF
TRBV10-1	TRBJ2-7	CASSESSGTYEQYF
TRBV19	TRBJ1-1	CASSFHSGLTEAFF
TRBV6-5	TRBJ2-3	CASSGSTDTQYF
TRBV7-2	TRBJ2-1	CASSPRSGRADEQFF
TRBV30	TRBJ1-1	CAWSAPGGGGTEAFF
TRBV7-9	TRBJ1-2	CASSLTRVVNGYTF
TRBV7-7	TRBJ2-2	CASKTRGSSGELFF
TRBV30	TRBJ1-2	CAWSPGTGNGYTF
TRBV7-2	TRBJ2-2	CASSPTPENTGELFF
TRBV7-9	TRBJ2-5	CASSLARGNRDQETQYF
TRBV6-2/TRBV6-3	TRBJ1-1	CASSYLPGQGGTEAFF
TRBV2	TRBJ1-1	CASSGDVPGTEAFF
TRBV4-2	TRBJ1-5	CASSQDRDNQPQHF
TRBV28	TRBJ2-7	CASTTTGVYEQYF
TRBV28	TRBJ2-1	CASGLVGIAGDNEQFF
TRBV12-2	TRBJ1-5	CASRLGQFYSNQPQHF
TRBV15	TRBJ2-6	CATSRMGANVLTF
TRBV4-3	TRBJ1-2	CASSQGRSRNYGYTF
TRBV4-2	TRBJ2-1	CASSQDVPRRSEQFF
TRBV29-1	TRBJ2-7	CSVEEVLGLSSYEQYF
TRBV12-3/TRBV12-4	TRBJ2-5	CASSLRGQETQYF
TRBV9	TRBJ1-5	CASSVGRGYNQPQHF
TRBV11-3	TRBJ2-7	CASSQQVTYEQYF
TRBV4-3	TRBJ1-3	CASSQGLGTTLSGNTIYF
TRBV4-1	TRBJ2-7	CASSQISDRGNEQYF
TRBV18	TRBJ2-3	CASSPLRTDTQYF
TRBV19	TRBJ2-7	CASSILAGGSPYEQYF
TRBV27	TRBJ1-2	CASSSVTGNDYGYTF
TRBV7-2	TRBJ2-1	CASSLQRDSYNEQFF
TRBV5-4	TRBJ2-1	CASSQVESYNEQFF
TRBV5-3	TRBJ1-5	CARSLDRERNQPQHF
TRBV27	TRBJ1-2	CASSLQRRTGDDYGYTF